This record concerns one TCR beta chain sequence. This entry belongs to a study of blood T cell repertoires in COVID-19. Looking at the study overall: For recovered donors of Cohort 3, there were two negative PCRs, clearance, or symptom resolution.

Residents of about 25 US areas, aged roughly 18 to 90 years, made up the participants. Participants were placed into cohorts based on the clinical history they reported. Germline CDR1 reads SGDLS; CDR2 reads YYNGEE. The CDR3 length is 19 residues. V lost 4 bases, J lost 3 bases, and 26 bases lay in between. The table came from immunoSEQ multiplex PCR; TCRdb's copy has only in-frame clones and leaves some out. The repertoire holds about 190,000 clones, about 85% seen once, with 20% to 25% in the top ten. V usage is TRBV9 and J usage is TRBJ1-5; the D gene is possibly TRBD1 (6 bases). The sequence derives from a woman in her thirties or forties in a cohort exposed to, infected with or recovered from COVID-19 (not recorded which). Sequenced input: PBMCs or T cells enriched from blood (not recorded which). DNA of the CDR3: TGTGCCAGCAGCCTACCCCCCCGGGACAAGAGAAACCTCAATCAGCCCCAGCATTTT. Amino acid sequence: CASSLPPRDKRNLNQPQHF.